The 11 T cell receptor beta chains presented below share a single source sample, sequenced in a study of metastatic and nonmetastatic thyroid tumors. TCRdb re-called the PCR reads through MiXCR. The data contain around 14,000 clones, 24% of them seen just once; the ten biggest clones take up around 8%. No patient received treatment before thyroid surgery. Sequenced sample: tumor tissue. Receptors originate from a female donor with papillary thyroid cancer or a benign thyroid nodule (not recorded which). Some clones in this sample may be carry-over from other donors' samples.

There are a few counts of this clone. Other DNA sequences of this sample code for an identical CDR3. For the CDR3, the DNA is TGCGCCAGCAGCCAAGAGTCCGCTAGCGGGTGGAATGAGCAGTTCTTC. This codes for CASSQESASGWNEQFF. The J gene is TRBJ2-1, the V gene TRBV4-1, with 8 bases identical to TRBD2. The CDR3 sequence is 16 residues long. Trimming cost V 0 bases and J 7 bases; bases outside gene matches: 8. From germline, CDR1 is MGHRA and CDR2 YSYEKL.

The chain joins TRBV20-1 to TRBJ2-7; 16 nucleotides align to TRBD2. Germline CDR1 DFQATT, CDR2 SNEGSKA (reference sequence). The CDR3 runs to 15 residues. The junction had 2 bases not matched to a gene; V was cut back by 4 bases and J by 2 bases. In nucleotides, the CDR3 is TGCAGTGCTACCGGGACTAGCGGGGGGGCCTACGAGCAGTACTTC. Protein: CSATGTSGGAYEQYF.

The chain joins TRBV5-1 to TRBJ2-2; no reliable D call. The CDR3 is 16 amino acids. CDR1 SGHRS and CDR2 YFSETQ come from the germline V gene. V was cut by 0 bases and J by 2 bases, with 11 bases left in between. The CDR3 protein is CASSLGDQLNTGELFF. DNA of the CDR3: TGCGCCAGCAGCTTGGGAGACCAACTAAACACCGGGGAGCTGTTTTTT.

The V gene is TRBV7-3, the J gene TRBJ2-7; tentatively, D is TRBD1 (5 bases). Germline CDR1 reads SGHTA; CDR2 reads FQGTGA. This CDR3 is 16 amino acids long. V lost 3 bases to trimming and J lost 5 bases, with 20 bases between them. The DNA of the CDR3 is TGTGCCAGCAGCTTCACCTCTGACAGCTCCTACAACGAGCAGTACTTC. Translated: CASSFTSDSSYNEQYF.

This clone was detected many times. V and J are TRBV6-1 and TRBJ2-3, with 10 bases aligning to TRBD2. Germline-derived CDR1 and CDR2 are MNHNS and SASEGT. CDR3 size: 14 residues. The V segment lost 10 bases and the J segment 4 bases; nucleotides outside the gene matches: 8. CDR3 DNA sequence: TGTGCCACGGGATTAGCGGGGGGCCCAGATACGCAGTATTTT. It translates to CATGLAGGPDTQYF.

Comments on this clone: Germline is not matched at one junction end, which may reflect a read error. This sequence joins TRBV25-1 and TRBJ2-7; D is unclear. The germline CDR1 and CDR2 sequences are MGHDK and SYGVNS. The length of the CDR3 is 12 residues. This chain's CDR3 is CANSESSCEQYF. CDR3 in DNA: TGTGCCAACAGTGAATCCAGCTGCGAGCAGTACTTC.

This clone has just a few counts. The CDR3 DNA follows: TGTGCCAGCAGTGACGGACAGGGCTTTTCCGGCGGCTACACCTTC. Translation gives CASSDGQGFSGGYTF. The rearrangement uses TRBV6-1 and TRBJ1-2, with 8 bases identical to TRBD1. The CDR3 is made up of 15 amino acids. The germline gives CDR1 MNHNS, CDR2 SASEGT. Trimming at V came to 3 bases and at J to 8 bases, leaving 11 bases not matched to a gene.

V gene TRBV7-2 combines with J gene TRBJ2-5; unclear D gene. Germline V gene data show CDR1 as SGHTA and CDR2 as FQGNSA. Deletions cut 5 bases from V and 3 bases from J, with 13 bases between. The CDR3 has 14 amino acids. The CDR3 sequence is CASSPTGWEETQYF. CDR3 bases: TGTGCCAGCAGCCCAACGGGCTGGGAAGAGACCCAGTACTTC.

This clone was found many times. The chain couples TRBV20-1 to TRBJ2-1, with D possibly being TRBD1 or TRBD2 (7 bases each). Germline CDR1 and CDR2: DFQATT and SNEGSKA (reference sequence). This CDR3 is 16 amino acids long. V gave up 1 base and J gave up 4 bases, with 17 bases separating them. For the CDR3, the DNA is TGCAGTGCTAGAGCCCAGATCCAGGGGGGGTACAATGAGCAGTTCTTC. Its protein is CSARAQIQGGYNEQFF.

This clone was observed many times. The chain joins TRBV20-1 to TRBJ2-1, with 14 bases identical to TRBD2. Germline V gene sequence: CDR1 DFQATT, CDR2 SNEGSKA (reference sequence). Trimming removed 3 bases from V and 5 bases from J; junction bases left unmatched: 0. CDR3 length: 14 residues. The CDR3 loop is CSARGLAGDNEQFF. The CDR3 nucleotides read TGCAGTGCTAGGGGACTAGCGGGAGACAATGAGCAGTTCTTC.

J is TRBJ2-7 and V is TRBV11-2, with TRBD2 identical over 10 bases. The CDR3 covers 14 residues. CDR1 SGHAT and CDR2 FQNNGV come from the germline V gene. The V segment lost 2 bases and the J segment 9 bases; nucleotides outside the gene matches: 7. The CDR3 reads CASSLSLAGAGQYF. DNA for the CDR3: TGTGCCAGCAGCTTATCGCTAGCGGGAGCCGGGCAGTACTTC.